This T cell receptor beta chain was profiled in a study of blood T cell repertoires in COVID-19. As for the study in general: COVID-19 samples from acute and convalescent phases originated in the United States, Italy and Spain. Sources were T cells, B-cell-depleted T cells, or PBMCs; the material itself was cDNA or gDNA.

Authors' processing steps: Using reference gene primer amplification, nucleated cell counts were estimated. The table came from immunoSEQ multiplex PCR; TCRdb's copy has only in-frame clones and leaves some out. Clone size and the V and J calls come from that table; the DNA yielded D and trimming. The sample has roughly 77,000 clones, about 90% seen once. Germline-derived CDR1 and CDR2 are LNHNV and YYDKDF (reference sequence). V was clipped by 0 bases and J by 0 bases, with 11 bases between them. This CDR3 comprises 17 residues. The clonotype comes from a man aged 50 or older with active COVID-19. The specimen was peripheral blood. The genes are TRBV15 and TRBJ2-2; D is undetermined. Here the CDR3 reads CATSRDFYVANTGELFF. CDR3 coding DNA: TGTGCCACCAGCAGAGATTTTTACGTAGCGAACACCGGGGAGCTGTTTTTT.